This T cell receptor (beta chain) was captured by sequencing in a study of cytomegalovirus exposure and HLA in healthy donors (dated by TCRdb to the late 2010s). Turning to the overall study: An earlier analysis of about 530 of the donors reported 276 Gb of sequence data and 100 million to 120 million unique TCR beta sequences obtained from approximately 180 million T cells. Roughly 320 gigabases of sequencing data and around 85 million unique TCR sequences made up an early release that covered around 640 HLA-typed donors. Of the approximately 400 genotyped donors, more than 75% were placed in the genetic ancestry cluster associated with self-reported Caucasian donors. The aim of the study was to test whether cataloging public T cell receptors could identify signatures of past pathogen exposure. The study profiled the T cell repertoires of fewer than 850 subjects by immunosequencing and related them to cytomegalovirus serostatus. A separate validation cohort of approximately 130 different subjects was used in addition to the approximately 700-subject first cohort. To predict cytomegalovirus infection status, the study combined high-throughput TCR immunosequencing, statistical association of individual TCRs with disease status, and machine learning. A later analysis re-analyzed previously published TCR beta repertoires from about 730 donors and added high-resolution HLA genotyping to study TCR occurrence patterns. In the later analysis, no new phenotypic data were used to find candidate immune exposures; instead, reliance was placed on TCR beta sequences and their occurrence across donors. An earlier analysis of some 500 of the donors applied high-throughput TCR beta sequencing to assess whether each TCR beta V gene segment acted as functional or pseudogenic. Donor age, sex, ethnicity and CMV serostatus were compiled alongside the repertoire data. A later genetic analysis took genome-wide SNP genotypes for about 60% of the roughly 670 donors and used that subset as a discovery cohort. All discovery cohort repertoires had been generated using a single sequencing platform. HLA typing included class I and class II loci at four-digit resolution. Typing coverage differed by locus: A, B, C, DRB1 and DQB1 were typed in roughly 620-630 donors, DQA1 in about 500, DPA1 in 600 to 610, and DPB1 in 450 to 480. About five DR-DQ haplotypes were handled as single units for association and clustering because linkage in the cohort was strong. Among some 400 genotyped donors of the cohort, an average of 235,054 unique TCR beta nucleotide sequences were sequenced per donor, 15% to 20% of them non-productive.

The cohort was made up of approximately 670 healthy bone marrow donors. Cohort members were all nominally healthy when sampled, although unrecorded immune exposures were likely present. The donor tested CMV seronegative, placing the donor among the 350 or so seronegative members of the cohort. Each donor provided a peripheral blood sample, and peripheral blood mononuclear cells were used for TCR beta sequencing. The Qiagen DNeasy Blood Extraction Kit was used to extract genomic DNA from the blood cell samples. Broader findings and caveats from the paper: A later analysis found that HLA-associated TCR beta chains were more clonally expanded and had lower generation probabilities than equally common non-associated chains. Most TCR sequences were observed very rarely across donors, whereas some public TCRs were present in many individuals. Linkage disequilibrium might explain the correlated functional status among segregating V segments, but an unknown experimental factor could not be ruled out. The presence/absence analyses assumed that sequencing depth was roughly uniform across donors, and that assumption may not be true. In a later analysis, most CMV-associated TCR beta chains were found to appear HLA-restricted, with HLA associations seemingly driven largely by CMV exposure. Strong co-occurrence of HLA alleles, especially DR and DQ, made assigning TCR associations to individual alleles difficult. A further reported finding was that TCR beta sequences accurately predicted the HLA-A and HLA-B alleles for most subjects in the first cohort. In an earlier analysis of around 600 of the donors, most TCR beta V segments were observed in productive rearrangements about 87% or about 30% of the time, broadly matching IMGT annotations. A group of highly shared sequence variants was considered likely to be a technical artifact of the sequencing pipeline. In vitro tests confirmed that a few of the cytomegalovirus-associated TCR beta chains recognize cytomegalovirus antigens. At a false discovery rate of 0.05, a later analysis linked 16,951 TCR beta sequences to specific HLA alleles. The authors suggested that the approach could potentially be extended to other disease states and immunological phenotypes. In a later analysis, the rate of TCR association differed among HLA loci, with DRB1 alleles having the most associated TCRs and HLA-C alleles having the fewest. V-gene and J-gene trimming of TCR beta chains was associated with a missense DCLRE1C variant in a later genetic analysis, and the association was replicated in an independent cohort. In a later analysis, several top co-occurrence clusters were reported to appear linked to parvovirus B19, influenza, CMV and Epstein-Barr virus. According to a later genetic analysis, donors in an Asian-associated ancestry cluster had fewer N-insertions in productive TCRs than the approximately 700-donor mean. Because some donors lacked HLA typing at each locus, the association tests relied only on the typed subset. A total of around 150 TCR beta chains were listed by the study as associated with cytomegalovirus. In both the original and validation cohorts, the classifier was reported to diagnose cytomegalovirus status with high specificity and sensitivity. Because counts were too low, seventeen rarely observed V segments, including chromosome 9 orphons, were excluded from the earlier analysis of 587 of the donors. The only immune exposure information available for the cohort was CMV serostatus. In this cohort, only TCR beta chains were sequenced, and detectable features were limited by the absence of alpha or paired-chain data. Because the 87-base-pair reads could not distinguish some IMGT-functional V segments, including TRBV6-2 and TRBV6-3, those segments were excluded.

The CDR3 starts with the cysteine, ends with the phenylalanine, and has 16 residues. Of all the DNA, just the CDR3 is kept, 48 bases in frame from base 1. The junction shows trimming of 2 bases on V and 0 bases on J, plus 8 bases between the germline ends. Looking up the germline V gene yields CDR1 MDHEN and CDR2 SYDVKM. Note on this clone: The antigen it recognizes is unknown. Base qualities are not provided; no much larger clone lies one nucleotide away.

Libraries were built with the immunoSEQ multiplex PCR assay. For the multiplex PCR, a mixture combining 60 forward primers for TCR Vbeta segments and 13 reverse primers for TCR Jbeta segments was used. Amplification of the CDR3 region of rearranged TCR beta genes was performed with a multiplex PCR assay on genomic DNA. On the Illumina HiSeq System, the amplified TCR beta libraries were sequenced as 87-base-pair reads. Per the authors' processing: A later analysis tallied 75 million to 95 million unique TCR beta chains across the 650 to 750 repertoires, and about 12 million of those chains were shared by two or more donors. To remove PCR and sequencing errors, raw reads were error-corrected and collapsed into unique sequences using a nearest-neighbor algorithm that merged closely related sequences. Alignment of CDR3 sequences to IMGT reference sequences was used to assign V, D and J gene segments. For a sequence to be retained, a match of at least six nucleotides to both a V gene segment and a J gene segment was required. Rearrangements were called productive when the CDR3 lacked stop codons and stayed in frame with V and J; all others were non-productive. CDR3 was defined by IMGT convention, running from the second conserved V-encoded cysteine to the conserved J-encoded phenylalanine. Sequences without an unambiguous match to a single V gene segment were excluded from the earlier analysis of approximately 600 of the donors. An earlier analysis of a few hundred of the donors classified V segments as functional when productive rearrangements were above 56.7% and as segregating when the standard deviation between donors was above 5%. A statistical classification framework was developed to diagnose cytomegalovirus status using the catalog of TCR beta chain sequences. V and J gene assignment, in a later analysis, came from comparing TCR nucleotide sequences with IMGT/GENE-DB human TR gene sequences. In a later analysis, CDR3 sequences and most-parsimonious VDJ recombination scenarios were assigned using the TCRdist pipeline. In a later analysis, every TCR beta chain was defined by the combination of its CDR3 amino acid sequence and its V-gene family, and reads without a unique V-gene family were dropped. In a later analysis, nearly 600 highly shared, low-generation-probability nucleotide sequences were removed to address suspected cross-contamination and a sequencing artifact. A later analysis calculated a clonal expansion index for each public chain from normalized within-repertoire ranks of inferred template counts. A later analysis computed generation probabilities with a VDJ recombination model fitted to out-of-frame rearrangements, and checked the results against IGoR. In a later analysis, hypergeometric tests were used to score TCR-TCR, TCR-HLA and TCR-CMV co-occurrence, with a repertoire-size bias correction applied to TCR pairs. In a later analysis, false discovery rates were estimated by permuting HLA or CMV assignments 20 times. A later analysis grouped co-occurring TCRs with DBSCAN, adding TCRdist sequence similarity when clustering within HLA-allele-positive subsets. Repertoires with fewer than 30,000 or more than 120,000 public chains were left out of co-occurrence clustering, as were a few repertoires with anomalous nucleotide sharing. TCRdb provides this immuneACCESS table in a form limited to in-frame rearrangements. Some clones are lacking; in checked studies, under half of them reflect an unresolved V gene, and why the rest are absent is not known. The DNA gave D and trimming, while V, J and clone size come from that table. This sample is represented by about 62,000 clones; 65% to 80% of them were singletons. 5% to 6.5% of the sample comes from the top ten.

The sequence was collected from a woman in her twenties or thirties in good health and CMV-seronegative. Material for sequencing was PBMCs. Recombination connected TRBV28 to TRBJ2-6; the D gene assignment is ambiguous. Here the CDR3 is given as CASSLGHASGANVLTF. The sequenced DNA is TGTGCCAGCAGTTTAGGGCACGCCTCTGGGGCCAACGTCCTGACTTTC.